The clone carrying this T cell receptor (beta chain) has only a few counts. The antigen is unknown. The sample originates from a study of CD8 T cells in ankylosing spondylitis. Points from the study as a whole: Ankylosing spondylitis blood seemed to carry a telltale TCR beta motif made of eight or nine highly homologous variants.

TCRdb called the 5' RACE reads again in MiXCR, with one record for every CDR3 protein. The table has 800,000 to 900,000 distinct CDR3 sequences, roughly 12% seen once. This receptor was taken from a male donor with ankylosing spondylitis. Sequencing was carried out using blood, either unsorted or a sorted T cell fraction (not recorded which).

CDR3 region: CSATGKTLGWQETQYF. The CDR3 coding sequence is TGCAGTGCGACAGGGAAAACCCTGGGGTGGCAAGAGACCCAGTACTTC. This chain links TRBV20-1 with TRBJ2-5, with 7 positions matching TRBD1. Germline-derived CDR1 and CDR2 are DFQATT and SNEGSKA (reference sequence). CDR3 length: 16 residues. The V gene end was trimmed by 6 bases and the J gene end by 2 bases; junction bases not matched to a gene: 15.